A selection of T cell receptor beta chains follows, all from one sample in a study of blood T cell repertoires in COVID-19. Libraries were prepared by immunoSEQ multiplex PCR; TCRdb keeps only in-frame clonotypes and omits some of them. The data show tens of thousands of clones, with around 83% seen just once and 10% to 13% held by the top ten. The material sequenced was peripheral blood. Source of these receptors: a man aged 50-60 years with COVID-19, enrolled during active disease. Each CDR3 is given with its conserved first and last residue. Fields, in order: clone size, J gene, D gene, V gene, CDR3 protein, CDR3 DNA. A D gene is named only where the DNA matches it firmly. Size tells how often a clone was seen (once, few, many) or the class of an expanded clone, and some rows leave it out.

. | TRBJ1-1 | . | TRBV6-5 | CASSIQGLLRTEAFF | TGTGCCAGCAGCATTCAGGGGCTGTTGCGGACTGAAGCTTTCTTT
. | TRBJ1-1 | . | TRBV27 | CASTQGEHTEAFF | TGTGCCAGCACGCAGGGTGAGCACACTGAAGCTTTCTTT
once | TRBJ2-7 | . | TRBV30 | CAWSRGLAAPGQYF | TGTGCCTGGAGTCGGGGACTGGCCGCGCCGGGGCAGTACTTC
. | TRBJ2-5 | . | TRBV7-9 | CASSLGTVKETQYF | TGTGCCAGCAGCTTAGGGACAGTTAAAGAGACCCAGTACTTC
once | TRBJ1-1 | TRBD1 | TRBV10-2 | CASSTGGYTEAFF | TGCGCCAGCAGCACAGGGGGCTACACTGAAGCTTTCTTT
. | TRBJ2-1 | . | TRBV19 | CASSITAGGWAYNEQFF | TGTGCCAGTAGTATAACCGCAGGAGGATGGGCCTACAATGAGCAGTTCTTC
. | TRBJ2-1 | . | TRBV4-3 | CASSQGPDSYNEQFF | TGCGCCAGCAGCCAAGGTCCTGACTCTTACAATGAGCAGTTCTTC
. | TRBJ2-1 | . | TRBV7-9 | CASSLQPHLDYGDEQFF | TGTGCCAGCAGCTTGCAACCCCATCTAGACTACGGGGATGAGCAGTTCTTC
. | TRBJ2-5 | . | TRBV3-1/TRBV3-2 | CASSQPTGRKTQYF | TGTGCCAGCAGCCAACCGACAGGGAGGAAGACCCAGTACTTC
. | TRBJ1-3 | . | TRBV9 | CASTRDSNSGNTIYF | TGTGCCAGCACCCGGGACTCAAACTCTGGAAACACCATATATTTT
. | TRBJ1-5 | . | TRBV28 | CASSLDTGTQPQHF | TGTGCCAGCAGTTTAGATACAGGGACACAGCCCCAGCATTTT
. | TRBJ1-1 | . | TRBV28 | CASSLGGSYTEAFF | TGTGCCAGCAGTTTAGGGGGCAGCTACACTGAAGCTTTCTTT
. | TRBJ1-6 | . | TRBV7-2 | CASSINNSPLHF | TGTGCCAGCAGCATCAATAATTCACCCCTCCACTTT
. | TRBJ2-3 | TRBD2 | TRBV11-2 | CASSSRGGGRHFTDTQYF | TGTGCCAGCAGCTCCCGGGGCGGCGGGAGGCACTTCACAGATACGCAGTATTTT
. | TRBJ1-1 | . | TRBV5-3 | CARSLGIIGGNTEAFF | TGTGCCAGAAGCTTGGGAATCATAGGAGGGAACACTGAAGCTTTCTTT
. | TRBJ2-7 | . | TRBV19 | CASSTDSSYEQYF | TGTGCCAGTAGCACCGACAGCTCCTACGAGCAGTACTTC
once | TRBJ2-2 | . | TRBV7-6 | CASSSQAGMNTGELFF | TGTGCCAGCAGCTCCCAAGCGGGCATGAACACCGGGGAGCTGTTTTTT
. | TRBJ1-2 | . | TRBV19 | CASSVRAEGDYGYTF | TGTGCCAGTAGTGTCCGGGCCGAGGGAGACTATGGCTACACCTTC
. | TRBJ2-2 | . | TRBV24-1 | CATSDPRRNTGELFF | TGTGCCACCAGTGATCCCCGTAGGAACACCGGGGAGCTGTTTTTT
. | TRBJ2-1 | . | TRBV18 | CASSPSPYNEQFF | TGTGCCAGCTCACCTTCCCCATACAATGAGCAGTTCTTC
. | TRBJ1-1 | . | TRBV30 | CAWSVLGNTEAFF | TGTGCCTGGAGTGTACTCGGGAACACTGAAGCTTTCTTT
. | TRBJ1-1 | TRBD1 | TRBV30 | CAWSRDLTGKAFF | TGTGCCTGGTCCCGTGACCTGACAGGGAAAGCTTTCTTT
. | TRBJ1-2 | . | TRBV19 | CETRAPKLNYGYTF | TGCGAGACCAGGGCTCCAAAACTTAACTATGGCTACACCTTC
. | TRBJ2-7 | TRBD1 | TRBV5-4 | CASSLPTGGTGEQYF | TGTGCCAGCAGCCTCCCGACAGGGGGCACTGGCGAGCAGTACTTC
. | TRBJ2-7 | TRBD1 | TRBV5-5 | CASSFSRQGSYEQYF | TGTGCCAGCAGCTTTTCGAGACAGGGGTCCTACGAGCAGTACTTC
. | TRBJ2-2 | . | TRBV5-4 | CASSSQGRGGELFF | TGTGCCAGCAGCTCCCAGGGGAGGGGAGGGGAGCTGTTTTTT
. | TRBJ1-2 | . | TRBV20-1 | CSAPGDGYTF | TGCAGTGCTCCCGGTGATGGCTACACCTTC
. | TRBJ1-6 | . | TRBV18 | CASSSQGPGNSPLHF | TGTGCCAGCTCATCCCAGGGTCCTGGAAATTCACCCCTCCACTTT
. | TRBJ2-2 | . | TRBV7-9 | CASSPKGETTGELFF | TGTGCCAGCAGCCCCAAGGGGGAAACCACCGGGGAGCTGTTTTTT
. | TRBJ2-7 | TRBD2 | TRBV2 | CASKREGSYEQYF | TGTGCCAGCAAGCGGGAGGGATCCTACGAGCAGTACTTC
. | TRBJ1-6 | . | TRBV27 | CASSFRPGWDSPLHF | TGTGCCAGCAGTTTCCGGCCAGGGTGGGATTCACCCCTCCACTTT
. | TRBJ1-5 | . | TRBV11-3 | CASSLFRRWMEPHGQPQHF | TGTGCCAGCAGCTTATTTAGACGTTGGATGGAGCCGCACGGGCAGCCCCAGCATTTT
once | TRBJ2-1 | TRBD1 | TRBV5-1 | CASSLATGGSYNEQFF | TGCGCCAGCAGCTTGGCAACAGGGGGATCCTACAATGAGCAGTTCTTC
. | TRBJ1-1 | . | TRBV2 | CASQRQMNTEAFF | TGTGCCAGCCAGAGACAGATGAACACTGAAGCTTTCTTT
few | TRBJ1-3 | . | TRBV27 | CASHSGNSNTIYF | TGTGCCAGCCATTCAGGGAACTCGAACACCATATATTTT
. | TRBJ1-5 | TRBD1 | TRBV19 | CASSGQGARQPQHF | TGTGCCAGTAGTGGACAGGGTGCGCGTCAGCCCCAGCATTTT
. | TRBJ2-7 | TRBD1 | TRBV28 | CASSVGQGGYEQYF | TGTGCCAGCAGTGTCGGACAGGGGGGCTACGAGCAGTACTTC
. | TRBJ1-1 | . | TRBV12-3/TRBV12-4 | CASSLPGGTEAFF | TGTGCCAGCAGTCTGCCCGGGGGGACTGAAGCTTTCTTT
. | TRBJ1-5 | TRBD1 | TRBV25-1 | CASSQTGVGNQPQHF | TGTGCCAGCAGTCAGACAGGGGTTGGAAATCAGCCCCAGCATTTT
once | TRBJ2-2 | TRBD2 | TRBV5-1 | CASSLEVSGSVTGELFF | TGCGCCAGCAGCTTGGAAGTTAGCGGGAGTGTGACCGGGGAGCTGTTTTTT
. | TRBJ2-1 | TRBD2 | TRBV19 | CASSITPRAGGYNEQFF | TGTGCCAGTAGTATTACACCTAGAGCGGGAGGTTACAATGAGCAGTTCTTC
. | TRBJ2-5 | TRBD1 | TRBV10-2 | CASTRDRGQETQYF | TGCGCCAGCACTCGGGACAGGGGGCAAGAGACCCAGTACTTC
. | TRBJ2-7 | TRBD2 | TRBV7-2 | CASSLTRVGTSGRNEQYF | TGTGCCAGCAGCCTTACGCGCGTAGGGACTAGCGGGAGGAACGAGCAGTACTTC
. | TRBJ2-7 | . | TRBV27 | CASSSTRPKDSYYEQYF | TGTGCCAGCAGTTCGACTCGACCTAAGGACAGCTACTACGAGCAGTACTTC
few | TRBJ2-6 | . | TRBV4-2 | CASSQDSSGANVLTF | TGTGCCAGCAGCCAAGACAGCTCTGGGGCCAACGTCCTGACTTTC
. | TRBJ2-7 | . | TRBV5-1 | CASSPGGAQNYEQYF | TGCGCCAGCAGCCCCGGAGGAGCCCAAAACTACGAGCAGTACTTC
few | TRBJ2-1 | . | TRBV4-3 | CASSQDQLTYNEQFF | TGCGCCAGCAGCCAAGATCAACTAACGTACAATGAGCAGTTCTTC